This T cell receptor (beta chain) was sequenced during a study of blood T cell repertoires in COVID-19. Study background: Whether acute or convalescent, the COVID-19 samples came from the United States, Italy and Spain. The analysed material was cDNA or gDNA that came from T cells, B-cell-depleted T cells, or PBMCs.

Authors' methods: Amplifying reference gene primers gave estimates of nucleated cell counts. Here immunoSEQ multiplex PCR was the method, and the copy in TCRdb shows in-frame clones only, minus some. That table furnishes V, J and clone size, whereas the DNA furnished D and trimming. This sample has around 340,000 clones, with 83% found just once. This CDR3 is built from 16 residues. CDR1 and CDR2 from the germline V gene are SGHRS and YFSETQ. The ends lost 1 base at V and 7 bases at J; junction bases unmatched: 6. The source of this sequence is a man aged 25-45 years with active or convalescent COVID-19. The V and J genes are TRBV5-1 and TRBJ1-6; 9 positions agree with TRBD1. Sequencing was performed on peripheral blood. The CDR3 sequence is CASSLNLGQGNSPLHF. CDR3 coding DNA: TGCGCCAGCAGCTTGAATCTGGGACAGGGAAATTCACCCCTCCACTTT.